This TCR beta chain originates from a study of cytomegalovirus exposure and HLA in healthy donors. As for the study in general: In terms of ancestry, the Caucasian-associated cluster contained around 79% of the roughly 360 genotyped donors.

As regards this clone: The antigen is undetermined.

Amplification used 60 Vbeta primers and 13 Jbeta primers. Sequencing was performed with immunoSEQ multiplex PCR; in TCRdb, only in-frame clones are kept and a portion is missing. The sample has 120,000 to 150,000 clones, around four fifths seen once; the top ten hold less than 1.5%. V lost 3 bases, J lost 7 bases, and 2 bases stayed unmatched. CDR1 is SGHDT, CDR2 YYEEEE, per germline. The CDR3 consists of 12 residues. General study points: Per a prior analysis, the majority of TCR beta V segments were productive roughly 90% or roughly 30% of the time. Researchers catalogued 164 TCR beta chains as cytomegalovirus-associated.

This chain connects TRBV5-6 to TRBJ2-7; 9 bases match TRBD1. This sequence was found in a male donor in good health and CMV-seropositive. Sequences were obtained from PBMCs. The CDR3 is CASSYRGREQYF. The CDR3 DNA reads TGTGCCAGCAGCTACAGGGGGCGGGAGCAGTACTTC.